The T cell receptor beta chain under discussion was sequenced for a study of T cell changes during pregnancy in multiple sclerosis. This CDR3 comprises 17 residues. The germline V gene has CDR1 SGHAT and CDR2 FQNNGV. J was trimmed by 4 bases and V by 2 bases; bases with no gene match: 13. The assay was immunoSEQ multiplex PCR, and TCRdb's table has in-frame clones only and misses some. The table shows tens of thousands of clones, with approximately 92% occurring only once. V usage is TRBV11-2 and J usage is TRBJ1-2, with 7 bases fitting TRBD1. This clonotype was obtained from a female donor with multiple sclerosis, enrolled in a pregnancy study. Sequenced material: peripheral blood. CDR3 in amino acids: CASSLRGQAQSGYGYTF. The CDR3 DNA reads TGTGCCAGCAGCTTAAGGGGGCAGGCCCAGAGTGGCTATGGCTACACCTTC.